The 25 T cell receptor beta chains presented below share a single source sample, sequenced in a study of T cells after yellow fever vaccination. A single record per CDR3 protein comes from TCRdb applying MiXCR to the 5' RACE reads. The table lists approximately 550,000 distinct CDR3 sequences, approximately 13% of them singletons. Specimen: PBMCs, collected on the day of the yellow fever booster vaccination. The receptors here all came from a man aged 25 to 40 who received the YFV17D yellow fever vaccine.

The chain combines TRBV3-1 with TRBJ1-3; D is ambiguous. Germline lookup yields CDR1 LGHDT and CDR2 YNNKEL (reference sequence). V was clipped by 4 bases and J by 0 bases, with 13 bases between them. This CDR3 region has 16 residues. CDR3 sequence: CASSLRGSSSGNTIYF. CDR3 bases: TGTGCCAGCAGCCTACGCGGCAGTAGCTCTGGAAACACCATATATTTT.

The chain links TRBV19 to TRBJ2-7; 9 bases fit TRBD1. CDR1 is LNHDA, CDR2 SQIVND, per germline (reference sequence). The CDR3 loop spans 18 amino acids. V gave up 3 bases and J gave up 0 bases; unmatched junction bases: 12. The CDR3 DNA is TGTGCCAGTAGTATCCGATCTCCGGGGACAGGGATCTCCTACGAGCAGTACTTC. Its translation: CASSIRSPGTGISYEQYF.

The chain has TRBV7-2 and TRBJ1-5; D ambiguous. CDR1 is SGHTA, CDR2 FQGNSA, per germline. V gave up 4 bases and J gave up 7 bases, with 23 bases separating them. The CDR3 has 17 residues. CDR3 in amino acids: CASSSTTPRGFKQPQHF. The CDR3 DNA sequence: TGTGCCAGCAGCTCAACTACCCCCCGGGGATTTAAACAGCCCCAGCATTTT.

V and J are TRBV3-1 and TRBJ2-1; the D gene is possibly TRBD1 (6 bases). Germline CDR1 reads LGHDT; CDR2 reads YNNKEL (reference sequence). V gave up 1 base and J gave up 9 bases, with 13 bases separating them. The CDR3 runs 14 residues. CDR3 nucleotide sequence: TGTGCCAGCAGCCAAGGGCAGGGGAATGCTGAGCAGTTCTTC. It encodes CASSQGQGNAEQFF.

This chain connects TRBV3-1 to TRBJ2-1, with D perhaps matching TRBD2 (6 bases). CDR3 length: 14 amino acids. The V end was cut by 2 bases, the J end by 5 bases, with 10 bases between. CDR1 and CDR2 (germline): LGHDT, YNNKEL (reference sequence). CDR3 bases: TGTGCCAGCAGCCAAAGGGTAGCGGACAATGAGCAGTTCTTC. This translates into CASSQRVADNEQFF.

The table lists this clonotype with many counts. The gene calls are TRBV5-1 and TRBJ2-5, with D unresolved. V was pared by 0 bases and J by 5 bases, with 11 bases between. CDR1 and CDR2 (germline): SGHRS, YFSETQ. The CDR3 runs to 14 residues. The CDR3 loop reads CASSLAPYSETQYF. The CDR3 DNA follows: TGCGCCAGCAGCTTGGCCCCCTATTCGGAGACCCAGTACTTC.

The J gene is TRBJ2-1, the V gene TRBV15, with 8 bases lining up with TRBD2. V lost 0 bases, J lost 15 bases, and 7 bases stayed unmatched. The CDR3 is 13 residues long. Germline CDR1 LNHNV, CDR2 YYDKDF (reference sequence). The CDR3 sequence is CATSRDRAGVAFF. The DNA for the CDR3 is TGTGCCACCAGCAGAGACAGAGCGGGGGTGGCGTTCTTC.

This clonotype occurred a few times. The chain carries TRBV12-3 or TRBV12-4 and TRBJ2-3, with D possibly matching TRBD2 (6 bases). The V end lost 2 bases, the J end lost 2 bases, and 11 bases lay between the germline ends. This CDR3 has 15 residues. This CDR3 reads CASSLISGTTDTQYF. CDR3 DNA sequence: TGTGCCAGCAGTTTAATTAGCGGAACCACAGATACGCAGTATTTT.

The genes are TRBV7-2 and TRBJ1-1; unclear D gene. This CDR3 has 15 amino acids. The V end was cut by 5 bases, the J end by 4 bases, with 17 bases between. Germline lookup yields CDR1 SGHTA and CDR2 FQGNSA. The chain's CDR3 is CASSPGLSTGTEAFF. The CDR3 DNA reads TGTGCCAGCAGCCCCGGCTTGTCCACGGGCACTGAAGCTTTCTTT.

This clonotype was observed a few times. This sequence joins TRBV20-1 and TRBJ2-1, with D perhaps TRBD2 (6 bases). The germline V gene has CDR1 DFQATT and CDR2 SNEGSKA (reference sequence). Between the trimmed V and J ends, which lost 3 bases and 10 bases, there was a span of 10 bases. This CDR3 region has 11 residues. This CDR3 reads CSASRLGEQFF. For the CDR3, the DNA is TGCAGTGCTAGTCGACTAGGGGAGCAGTTCTTC.

This clonotype was detected a few times. V and J are TRBV19 and TRBJ1-1; D uncertain. Germline values: CDR1 LNHDA, CDR2 SQIVND (reference sequence). V was cut by 9 bases and J by 7 bases, with 12 bases left in between. CDR3 length: 11 residues. CDR3 coding DNA: TGTGCCAGCATGATAGGGAATGAAGCTTTCTTT. Translated, it gives CASMIGNEAFF.

The table lists this clonotype with a few counts. The rearrangement links TRBV29-1 to TRBJ2-3; 10 nucleotides match TRBD2. This CDR3 is built from 14 residues. With V trimmed by 4 bases and J by 3 bases, 4 bases remained unmatched. Germline CDR1 and CDR2: SQVTM and ANQGSEA. CDR3 protein: CSVVLAGATDTQYF. CDR3 bases: TGCAGCGTTGTGCTAGCGGGAGCGACAGATACGCAGTATTTT.

This clonotype came up a few times. This sequence joins TRBV5-1 and TRBJ1-4, with a tentative D call TRBD1 (5 bases). Germline loops: CDR1 SGHRS, CDR2 YFSETQ. This CDR3 is built from 16 residues. V lost 2 bases and J 2 bases, leaving 13 bases between the germline ends. CDR3 in DNA: TGCGCCAGCAGCTTAAGGGGCGCGGAGACTAATGAAAAACTGTTTTTT. It yields the protein CASSLRGAETNEKLFF.

There are a few counts of this clonotype. The gene calls are TRBV29-1 and TRBJ2-1, with a possible D match to TRBD2 (5 bases). Germline V lookup: CDR1 SQVTM, CDR2 ANQGSEA. This CDR3 has 12 amino acids. Trimming stripped 7 bases from V and 8 bases from J, with 15 bases between. In DNA, the CDR3 is TGCAGCGCAGGCCCCGGGCGGGATGAGCAGTTCTTC. This translates into CSAGPGRDEQFF.

The chain couples TRBV15 to TRBJ2-3, with D uncertain. The length of the CDR3 is 13 residues. Germline values: CDR1 LNHNV, CDR2 YYDKDF (reference sequence). Deletions cut 0 bases from V and 4 bases from J, with 5 bases between. The CDR3 bases are TGTGCCACCAGCAGAGATGCCGCAGATACGCAGTATTTT. This encodes CATSRDAADTQYF.

The V gene is TRBV20-1, the J gene TRBJ2-1; D unresolved. Germline CDR1 reads DFQATT; CDR2 reads SNEGSKA (reference sequence). The length of the CDR3 is 13 residues. V lost 0 bases and J 14 bases, leaving 17 bases between the germline ends. CDR3 loop: CSARDQIGETEFF. The CDR3 DNA follows: TGCAGTGCTAGAGATCAAATTGGCGAGACTGAGTTCTTC.

This clonotype was picked up many times. The gene calls are TRBV7-8 and TRBJ1-5; 7 bases are shared with TRBD1. Germline V gives CDR1 SGHVS, CDR2 FQNEAQ. Trimming removed 5 bases from V and 7 bases from J; junction bases left unmatched: 8. The CDR3 loop spans 14 amino acids. This chain's CDR3 is CASSPRQGGQPQHF. The DNA of the CDR3 is TGTGCCAGCAGCCCTCGACAGGGAGGACAGCCCCAGCATTTT.

Only a few counts were recorded for this clonotype. The chain combines TRBV7-2 with TRBJ2-7, with 7 bases identical to TRBD2. CDR1 and CDR2 from the germline V gene are SGHTA and FQGNSA. This CDR3 region has 15 residues. The junction had 10 bases not matched to a gene; V was cut back by 2 bases and J by 6 bases. The CDR3 region is CASSLRMGGPGEQYF. For the CDR3, the DNA is TGTGCCAGCAGCTTACGTATGGGAGGGCCCGGCGAGCAGTACTTC.

This clonotype came up a few times. The chain employs TRBV20-1 and TRBJ2-1; the match to TRBD2 covers 10 bases. The CDR3 sequence is 14 residues long. CDR1 is DFQATT, CDR2 SNEGSKA, per germline (reference sequence). V lost 3 bases, J lost 7 bases, and 6 bases stayed unmatched. The CDR3 DNA follows: TGCAGTGCTAGGGGACTAGCGAAATGGAATGAGCAGTTCTTC. This codes for CSARGLAKWNEQFF.

The V call is TRBV20-1, the J call TRBJ2-7; 8 nucleotides match TRBD2. Trimming at V came to 0 bases and at J to 2 bases, leaving 6 bases not matched to a gene. Germline-derived CDR1 and CDR2 are DFQATT and SNEGSKA (reference sequence). There are 15 residues in the CDR3. The CDR3 here is CSARDRAGGTYEQYF. The CDR3 bases are TGCAGTGCTAGAGATCGGGCGGGAGGTACCTACGAGCAGTACTTC.

The gene calls are TRBV7-2 and TRBJ2-3, with D perhaps matching TRBD2 (6 bases). Germline assignment: CDR1 SGHTA and CDR2 FQGNSA. Trimming stripped 6 bases from V and 14 bases from J, with 21 bases between. This CDR3 comprises 13 residues. CDR3 bases: TGTGCCAGCAGTTGGGCCGTAGCGGACGTAGGGTATTTT. Protein sequence: CASSWAVADVGYF.

There are many counts of this clonotype. V usage is TRBV5-1 and J usage is TRBJ2-1; unclear D gene. V was clipped by 0 bases and J by 2 bases, with 9 bases between them. The CDR3 covers 15 residues. Germline CDR1 reads SGHRS; CDR2 reads YFSETQ. The CDR3: CASSLAGPTYNEQFF. The CDR3 nucleotides are TGCGCCAGCAGCTTGGCCGGTCCGACCTACAATGAGCAGTTCTTC.

The chain joins TRBV6-1 to TRBJ2-2, with TRBD2 identical over 7 bases. Losses at the gene ends were 7 bases for V and 4 bases for J; bases not matched to a gene: 9. Germline V gene sequence: CDR1 MNHNS, CDR2 SASEGT. The CDR3 is 15 amino acids. CDR3 region: CASKEGGPSTGELFF. The DNA of the CDR3 is TGTGCCAGCAAGGAGGGAGGGCCTTCCACCGGGGAGCTGTTTTTT.

The chain recombines TRBV7-9 with TRBJ2-3; 11 nucleotides agree with TRBD2. The trim removed 4 bases at V and 0 bases at J, leaving 6 bases unmatched. Germline CDR1 is SEHNR and CDR2 is FQNEAQ (reference sequence). The CDR3 is 17 residues long. CDR3 coding DNA: TGTGCCAGCAGCTGGAATAGACTAGCGGGGAGCACAGATACGCAGTATTTT. Its protein is CASSWNRLAGSTDTQYF.

The table lists this clonotype with a few counts. The rearrangement joins TRBV7-2 to TRBJ1-3, with 7 bases aligning to TRBD1. Trimming cost V 5 bases and J 1 base; bases outside gene matches: 8. Germline CDR1 is SGHTA and CDR2 is FQGNSA. The CDR3 covers 16 residues. CDR3: CASSPGGYRSGNTIYF. For the CDR3, the DNA is TGTGCCAGCAGCCCAGGGGGGTATCGTTCTGGAAACACCATATATTTT.